This T cell receptor beta chain is drawn from a study of OX40 agonist ivuxolimab in advanced cancers. The J segment lost 1 base and the V segment lost 3 bases, leaving 8 bases of the junction unmatched. The CDR3 has 16 residues. Germline V gene data show CDR1 as KGHSH and CDR2 as LQKENI. Method: immunoSEQ multiplex PCR; TCRdb's copy keeps in-frame clones and lacks some. The sample lists tens of thousands of clones; approximately 90% were seen once. The rearrangement links TRBV18 to TRBJ1-1; 7 bases fit TRBD1. Here the sequenced sample was CD4+ or CD8+ T cells sorted from blood, taken in a trial of the OX40 agonist ivuxolimab. This receptor was identified in an adult with an advanced solid tumor such as melanoma, head and neck, liver or kidney cancer. The CDR3 region has the DNA TGTGCCAGCTCACCTTTTCCGGGACAGACGAACACTGAAGCTTTCTTT. It specifies CASSPFPGQTNTEAFF.